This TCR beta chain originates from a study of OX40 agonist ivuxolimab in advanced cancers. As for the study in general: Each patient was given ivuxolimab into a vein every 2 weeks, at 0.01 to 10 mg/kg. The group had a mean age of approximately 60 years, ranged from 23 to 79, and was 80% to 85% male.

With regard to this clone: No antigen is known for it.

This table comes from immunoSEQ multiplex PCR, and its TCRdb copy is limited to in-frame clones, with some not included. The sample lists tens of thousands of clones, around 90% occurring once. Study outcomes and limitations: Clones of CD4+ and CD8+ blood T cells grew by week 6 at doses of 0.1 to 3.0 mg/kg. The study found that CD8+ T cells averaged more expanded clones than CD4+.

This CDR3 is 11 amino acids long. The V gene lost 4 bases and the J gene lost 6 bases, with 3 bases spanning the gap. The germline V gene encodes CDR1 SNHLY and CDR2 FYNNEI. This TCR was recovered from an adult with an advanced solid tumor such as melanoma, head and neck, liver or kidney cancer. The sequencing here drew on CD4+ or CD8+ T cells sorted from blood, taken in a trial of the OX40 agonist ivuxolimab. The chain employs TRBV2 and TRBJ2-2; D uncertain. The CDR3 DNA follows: TGTGCCAGCAGTGTCTCCGGGGAGCTGTTTTTT. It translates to CASSVSGELFF. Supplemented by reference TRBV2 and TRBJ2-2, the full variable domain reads EPEVTQTPSHQVTQMGQEVILRCVPISNHLYFYWYRQILGQKVEFLVSFYNNEISEKSEIFDDQFSVERPDGSNFTLKIRSTKLEDSAMYFCASSVSGELFFGEGSRLTVL.